This TCR beta chain was found in a study of T cell clonotyping in hematopoietic cell transplantation. The CDR3 consists of 14 residues. Looked up from germline, CDR1 is ENHRY and CDR2 is SYGVKD. Deletions cut 4 bases from V and 4 bases from J, with 12 bases between. The time point here: recipient sample about 28 days before transplant, after cytoreduction. Profiled with immunoSEQ multiplex PCR; TCRdb holds only in-frame clones, not every one. The sample includes more than 5,000 clones, around 83% of them seen just once. The receptor comes from a man in his sixties with acute myeloid leukemia. Some clones in this sample may be carry-over from other donors' samples. Source: peripheral blood mononuclear cells, taken before stem cell transplant. The J gene is TRBJ2-3, the V gene TRBV10-3; the D is unclear. In DNA, the CDR3 is TGTGCCATCAGTGGAATTAGGTTCTCAGATACGCAGTATTTT. Its translation: CAISGIRFSDTQYF.